This T cell receptor beta chain was recorded in a study of response to subunit inactivated influenza vaccine. Notes on the study in general: Researchers suggested that each seasonal influenza vaccination recruits few new T cells.

The CDR3 length is 15 residues. Per the germline V gene, CDR1 is LNHNV and CDR2 is YYDKDF (reference sequence). After removal of 5 bases from V and 4 bases from J, the junction contained 6 bases not matched to a gene. Turning to this clonotype: Its matching antigen is unknown.

TCRdb called the RT-PCR reads again in MiXCR, with one record for every CDR3 protein. The data contain 550,000 to 600,000 distinct CDR3 sequences, approximately 12% of them singletons. The chain employs TRBV15 and TRBJ2-7, with 12 bases identical to TRBD2. The clonotype originates from a man between 45 and 60 years old who received an inactivated influenza vaccine. Here the sequenced sample was PBMCs from blood, taken on the day of vaccination. The CDR3 loop reads CATSPWTSGTYEQYF. The CDR3 DNA reads TGTGCCACCAGCCCATGGACTAGCGGGACGTACGAGCAGTACTTC.